Shown below are 5 T cell receptor beta chains from a single sample sequenced in a study of T cell changes during pregnancy in multiple sclerosis. Profiling relied on immunoSEQ multiplex PCR, and the TCRdb table lists in-frame clones only, not all of them. The data show about 77,000 clones, approximately 94% seen once. The starting material was peripheral blood, obtained after pregnancy. Source of these receptors: a female donor in good health, enrolled as a control in a pregnancy study.

The rearrangement joins TRBV7-9 to TRBJ1-1, with 8 bases fitting TRBD1. The V and J ends lost 3 bases and 11 bases, in that order; junction bases with no gene match: 11. Germline V gene lookup returns CDR1 SEHNR and CDR2 FQNEAQ (reference sequence). CDR3 length: 14 amino acids. Here the CDR3 DNA reads TGTGCCAGCAGCTTTGGGGGGGCAGGGGGCTCGGCTTTCTTT. It specifies CASSFGGAGGSAFF.

The rearrangement links TRBV5-1 to TRBJ1-5; D is unresolved. This CDR3 region has 14 residues. Germline V gene sequence: CDR1 SGHRS, CDR2 YFSETQ. V was shortened by 5 bases and J by 6 bases, with 15 bases between the two germline ends. CDR3 bases: TGCGCCAGCAGTCACGGGGAGGGAGGTCAGCCCCAGCATTTT. It translates to CASSHGEGGQPQHF.

This clone occurred once. The chain joins TRBV6-5 to TRBJ2-2; perhaps TRBD2 as D (5 bases). This CDR3 region has 16 residues. Trimming stripped 0 bases from V and 0 bases from J, with 8 bases between. Germline assignment: CDR1 MNHEY and CDR2 SVGAGI. In nucleotides, the CDR3 is TGTGCCAGCAGTTACTCGGCGGGCCCGAACACCGGGGAGCTGTTTTTT. Protein product: CASSYSAGPNTGELFF.

The V and J genes are TRBV5-6 and TRBJ2-1; D call uncertain. The germline V and J ends were trimmed by 3 bases and 0 bases, with 10 bases remaining between them. Germline loops: CDR1 SGHDT, CDR2 YYEEEE. The CDR3 consists of 15 residues. The CDR3 DNA follows: TGTGCCAGCAGCTCGAGCGTAACCTCCTACAATGAGCAGTTCTTC. It specifies CASSSSVTSYNEQFF.

V is TRBV10-2 and J is TRBJ2-1, with 7 bases matching TRBD1. Germline-derived CDR1 and CDR2 are WSHSY and SAAADI. Unmatched junction bases numbered 5, after V lost 8 bases and J lost 4 bases. The CDR3 covers 13 residues. CDR3 sequence: CASRQGQYNEQFF. The CDR3 region has the DNA TGCGCCAGCCGTCAGGGACAGTACAATGAGCAGTTCTTC.